The 13 T cell receptor beta chains reported below all come from one sample, sequenced in a study of shared clonotypes between healthy human individuals. Some clones are missing from TCRdb's copy, which holds only in-frame ones; the method was immunoSEQ multiplex PCR. The sample records 950,000 to 1,100,000 clones, under 80% being singletons. Input material: memory CD4+ T cells sorted from blood. As to subset: CD45RA-negative fraction. These receptors came from a man aged 18 to 29 in good health.

The CDR3 reads CASSPPGGSGANVLTF. CDR3 DNA sequence: TGTGCCAGCAGCCCACCCGGAGGGTCTGGGGCCAACGTCCTGACTTTC. This rearrangement joins TRBV5-4 to TRBJ2-6, with a tentative D call TRBD2 (6 bases). The V and J ends lost 4 bases and 1 base respectively, with 12 bases between them. The germline V gene encodes CDR1 SGHNT and CDR2 YYREEE (reference sequence). The length of the CDR3 is 16 residues.

The chain links TRBV2 to TRBJ1-5; TRBD1 aligns across 7 bases. From germline, CDR1 is SNHLY and CDR2 FYNNEI. The CDR3 totals 13 residues. V lost 6 bases, J lost 4 bases, and 3 bases stayed unmatched. The CDR3: CASSPGQNQPQHF. The DNA of the CDR3 is TGTGCCAGCAGCCCGGGACAGAATCAGCCCCAGCATTTT.

The chain recombines TRBV4-2 with TRBJ2-3; 12 bases map to TRBD2. CDR1 and CDR2 (germline): LGHNA, YNFKEQ. V shed 5 bases, J shed 3 bases, and the junction held 6 bases outside the gene matches. CDR3 size: 16 residues. The CDR3 loop is CASSYSSGGVTDTQYF. The CDR3 DNA is TGTGCCAGCAGCTATTCTAGCGGGGGGGTAACAGATACGCAGTATTTT.

This clone turned up a few times. The V gene is TRBV10-3, the J gene TRBJ2-5, with D possibly matching TRBD2 (5 bases). From germline, CDR1 is ENHRY and CDR2 SYGVKD. Deletions cut 3 bases from V and 3 bases from J, with 11 bases between. This CDR3 has 14 amino acids. CDR3 DNA sequence: TGTGCCATCAGTGACCAACCGGGAAAAGAGACCCAGTACTTC. Protein product: CAISDQPGKETQYF.

The gene calls are TRBV10-2 and TRBJ2-1; TRBD2 matches 9 bases. V shed 0 bases, J shed 7 bases, and the junction held 4 bases outside the gene matches. The CDR3 is 15 amino acids. Germline CDR1 is WSHSY and CDR2 is SAAADI. CDR3 nucleotides: TGCGCCAGCAGTGAGTCTAGCGGGAGAATAAATGAGCAGTTCTTC. Amino acids: CASSESSGRINEQFF.

This clone was counted many times. The chain uses TRBV6-1 and TRBJ2-4; D is uncertain. V dropped 2 bases and J dropped 0 bases, with 11 bases sitting between them. Germline assignment: CDR1 MNHNS and CDR2 SASEGT. The CDR3 has 16 residues. The CDR3 spells CASSEQLTVAKNIQYF. The CDR3 region has the DNA TGTGCCAGCAGTGAACAACTGACCGTAGCCAAAAACATTCAGTACTTC.

In this sample, this clone turned up a few times. The V gene is TRBV11-1, the J gene TRBJ2-7, with 9 positions matching TRBD2. The ends lost 5 bases at V and 0 bases at J; junction bases unmatched: 5. CDR1 is SGHAT, CDR2 FQDESV, per germline (reference sequence). The length of the CDR3 is 15 residues. CDR3 DNA sequence: TGTGCCAGCAGCCCAGAGCGGGGGGTCTCCTACGAGCAGTACTTC. Protein product: CASSPERGVSYEQYF.

For this clone: This may be a read error, as it is one base from a much larger clone. The V call is TRBV6-1, the J call TRBJ1-2; TRBD1 matches at 9 bases. The CDR3 extends over 13 amino acids. V was pared by 7 bases and J by 4 bases, with 4 bases of the junction left unmatched. Per germline, CDR1 MNHNS and CDR2 SASEGT. The CDR3 protein is CASTPGQGYGYTF. The CDR3 DNA reads as TGTGCCAGCACTCCGGGACAGGGCTATGGCTACACCTTC.

The genes are TRBV27 and TRBJ2-5; 14 bases are shared with TRBD2. With 6 bases clipped from V and 5 bases from J, the junction kept 2 bases outside the gene matches. Germline-derived CDR1 and CDR2 are MNHEY and SMNVEV (reference sequence). This CDR3 is 14 amino acids long. The CDR3 DNA is TGTGCCAGCAGGAGACTAGCGGGAGGGGAGACCCAGTACTTC. This gives the protein CASRRLAGGETQYF.

This clone has just a few counts. This sequence joins TRBV4-3 and TRBJ1-5; D is possibly TRBD1 (5 bases). From germline, CDR1 is LGHNA and CDR2 YSLEER. This CDR3 is 15 amino acids long. V was cut by 0 bases and J by 4 bases, with 10 bases left in between. The CDR3 here is CASSQDWQGNQPQHF. In DNA form, the CDR3 reads TGCGCCAGCAGCCAAGATTGGCAGGGAAATCAGCCCCAGCATTTT.

The chain joins TRBV5-6 to TRBJ2-2, with D hard to call. Per germline, CDR1 SGHDT and CDR2 YYEEEE. The CDR3 totals 14 residues. Between the trimmed V and J ends, which lost 0 bases and 8 bases, there was a span of 11 bases. The CDR3 sequence: CASSLGFGEGELFF. For the CDR3, the DNA is TGTGCCAGCAGCTTGGGCTTTGGCGAGGGGGAGCTGTTTTTT.

This clone was detected once. The V and J genes are TRBV19 and TRBJ2-2; no reliable D call. V lost 10 bases to trimming and J lost 0 bases, with 12 bases between them. CDR1 is LNHDA and CDR2 is SQIVND in the germline V gene (reference sequence). The CDR3 has 14 residues. CDR3 in DNA: TGTGCCACCCGGACCGCCTCGAACACCGGGGAGCTGTTTTTT. Translation gives CATRTASNTGELFF.

The V and J genes are TRBV19 and TRBJ1-3; no firm D call. The V gene's germline CDR1 is LNHDA and CDR2 SQIVND (reference sequence). CDR3 length: 14 amino acids. Trimming took off 5 bases at V and 4 bases at J, with 12 bases between the two ends. CDR3 amino acids: CASSPTEVGNTIYF. CDR3 nucleotides: TGTGCCAGTAGTCCGACGGAGGTCGGAAACACCATATATTTT.